The 21 T cell receptor beta chains below come from one sample, sequenced in a study of CD8+CD57+ T cells in acquired aplastic anemia. Profiles of TCR beta VDJ and CDR3 were generated from a genomic DNA template. TCRdb reprocessed the reads with MiXCR, giving one entry per CDR3 protein. The sample has about 270,000 distinct CDR3 sequences, 55% to 65% seen once. Sequencing used sorted CD4+, CD8+, or CD8+CD57+ T cells (not recorded which) from PBMCs. All receptors come from a human donor with severe aplastic anemia or a healthy control (not recorded which).

This clonotype was seen repeatedly, ten times or more. The rearrangement joins TRBV20-1 to TRBJ2-6; D is unclear. V was pared by 0 bases and J by 3 bases, with 9 bases between. This CDR3 region has 15 residues. CDR1 DFQATT and CDR2 SNEGSKA come from the germline V gene (reference sequence). The CDR3 sequence is CSARDPQDGANVLTF. In DNA, the CDR3 is TGCAGTGCTAGAGATCCCCAAGATGGGGCCAACGTCCTGACTTTC.

At least ten counts were recorded for this clonotype. This chain connects TRBV25-1 to TRBJ2-7; tentative D call: TRBD1 (5 bases). Germline V gives CDR1 MGHDK, CDR2 SYGVNS. This CDR3 is built from 12 residues. With 3 bases removed from V and 9 bases from J, the gap between germline ends came to 12 bases. In DNA, the CDR3 is TGTGCCAGCAGTGACGGCGCCAGGGCGCAGTACTTC. This codes for CASSDGARAQYF.

Many counts were recorded for this clonotype. This chain uses TRBV30 with TRBJ1-1; a weak D match, TRBD1 (6 bases). The CDR3 runs to 11 residues. Trimming shortened V by 7 bases and J by 4 bases, and 10 bases separated the two germline ends. Germline CDR1 GTSNPN, CDR2 SVGIG (reference sequence). This chain's CDR3 is CAFGQTTEAFF. For the CDR3, the DNA is TGTGCCTTCGGACAGACCACTGAAGCTTTCTTT.

The chain employs TRBV28 and TRBJ1-2; D is uncertain. Germline CDR1 is MDHEN and CDR2 is SYDVKM. Trimming took off 6 bases at V and 8 bases at J, with 22 bases between the two ends. The CDR3 is 15 amino acids. The CDR3 nucleotides read TGTGCCAGCAGCCAACCACTTCGGACGGATCGCGGCTACACCTTC. Translation: CASSQPLRTDRGYTF.

This chain joins TRBV14 and TRBJ2-2; D may be TRBD1 (6 bases). CDR1 SGHDN and CDR2 FVKESK come from the germline V gene. V lost 2 bases and J lost 3, with 19 bases in between. The CDR3 loop spans 18 amino acids. As DNA, the CDR3 is TGTGCCAGCAGCCAACCAAGGGAACAGGGACGGGACACCGGGGAGCTGTTTTTT. Translation: CASSQPREQGRDTGELFF.

This clonotype was detected a few times. The chain has TRBV6-5 and TRBJ2-1, with TRBD2 identical over 14 bases. The CDR3 runs to 17 residues. The V gene's germline CDR1 is MNHEY and CDR2 SVGAGI. The junction had 11 bases not matched to a gene; V was cut back by 6 bases and J by 7 bases. CDR3 protein: CASRTSGGGPLGNEQFF. The CDR3 DNA reads as TGTGCCAGCAGGACTAGCGGGGGGGGGCCATTAGGGAATGAGCAGTTCTTC.

The gene calls are TRBV7-9 and TRBJ2-2, with D perhaps matching TRBD2 (5 bases). Deletions cut 8 bases from V and 4 bases from J, with 17 bases between. Per the germline V gene, CDR1 is SEHNR and CDR2 is FQNEAQ (reference sequence). The CDR3 has 15 residues. Here the CDR3 reads CASVKLASSTGELFF. CDR3 nucleotides: TGTGCCAGCGTGAAGTTAGCGTCGAGCACCGGGGAGCTGTTTTTT.

The chain joins TRBV19 to TRBJ2-7; a possible D gene is TRBD2 (6 bases). V lost 5 bases and J lost 3, with 14 bases in between. This CDR3 contains 14 residues. Germline values: CDR1 LNHDA, CDR2 SQIVND (reference sequence). The CDR3 region is CASSLGGLYYEQYF. CDR3 coding DNA: TGTGCCAGTAGTTTGGGGGGACTTTACTACGAGCAGTACTTC.

This clonotype was counted between two and nine times. The chain uses TRBV7-6 and TRBJ2-7; no definite D call. The CDR3 is made up of 14 amino acids. The V gene lost 1 base and the J gene lost 1 base, with 8 bases spanning the gap. Per the germline V gene, CDR1 is SGHVS and CDR2 is FNYEAQ. CDR3: CASSLDGSSYEQYF. In DNA form, the CDR3 reads TGTGCCAGCAGCTTAGATGGGTCATCCTACGAGCAGTACTTC.

This clonotype was seen just once. V and J are TRBV29-1 and TRBJ1-5; D perhaps matches TRBD1 (6 bases). There are 14 residues in the CDR3. Trimming stripped 8 bases from V and 3 bases from J, with 17 bases between. Per the germline V gene, CDR1 is SQVTM and CDR2 is ANQGSEA. The CDR3 nucleotides are TGCAGCATAACAGGGAATCGAAACAATCAGCCCCAGCATTTT. This encodes CSITGNRNNQPQHF.

This clonotype was detected only once. The rearrangement joins TRBV5-5 to TRBJ2-5; TRBD2 agrees at 9 bases. The CDR3 covers 15 residues. Germline values: CDR1 SGHKS, CDR2 YYEKEE (reference sequence). V trimming: 4 bases; J trimming: 4 bases; junction bases outside the gene matches: 8. The CDR3 is CASSLRLAGTETQYF. CDR3 DNA: TGTGCCAGCAGCCTGAGGCTAGCGGGGACAGAGACCCAGTACTTC.

This clonotype showed up many times. The chain recombines TRBV9 with TRBJ1-2; no firm D call. CDR1 and CDR2 from the germline V gene are SGDLS and YYNGEE. This CDR3 region has 13 residues. V was shortened by 0 bases and J by 8 bases, with 11 bases between the two germline ends. DNA for the CDR3: TGTGCCAGCAGCGTAGAGGGTAGTTACGGCTACACCTTC. Amino acid sequence: CASSVEGSYGYTF.

This chain uses TRBV20-1 with TRBJ2-1; D remains unclear. V lost 6 bases and J lost 9, with 9 bases in between. CDR1 is DFQATT and CDR2 is SNEGSKA in the germline V gene (reference sequence). CDR3 size: 10 residues. CDR3 loop: CSAYSLEQFF. The CDR3 DNA is TGCAGTGCATATAGCCTTGAGCAGTTCTTC.

V usage is TRBV2 and J usage is TRBJ2-5; 8 nucleotides match TRBD2. V lost 7 bases to trimming and J lost 3 bases; unmatched junction nucleotides: 7. This CDR3 contains 14 residues. Per germline, CDR1 SNHLY and CDR2 FYNNEI. The CDR3 here is CASTLAGYEETQYF. The CDR3, as DNA: TGTGCCAGCACTTTAGCGGGATACGAAGAGACCCAGTACTTC.

This clonotype is a singleton in its sample. Being one base from a much bigger clone, this may be a read error. J is TRBJ2-7 and V is TRBV11-3, with a possible D match to TRBD1 (5 bases). There are 13 residues in the CDR3. Germline V gene lookup returns CDR1 SGHNT and CDR2 YENEEA. The CDR3 region is CASGLGAAAEQYF. CDR3 sequence (DNA): TGTGCCAGCGGCTTAGGGGCGGCCGCCGAGCAGTACTTC.

The rearrangement uses TRBV2 and TRBJ1-1; D is ambiguous. The germline gives CDR1 SNHLY, CDR2 FYNNEI. The CDR3 is 11 amino acids. V was pared by 4 bases and J by 8 bases, with 8 bases between. The CDR3 coding sequence is TGTGCCAGCAGTGGTAGGGCGGAAGCTTTCTTT. Amino acid sequence: CASSGRAEAFF.

The chain has TRBV10-3 and TRBJ2-3; D uncertain. V lost 0 bases, J lost 6 bases, and 13 bases lay in between. CDR3 length: 15 residues. The germline V gene encodes CDR1 ENHRY and CDR2 SYGVKD. The CDR3 coding sequence is TGTGCCATCAGTGAGTCCGCCGCTCGGTCGGATACGCAGTATTTT. This gives the protein CAISESAARSDTQYF.

This chain connects TRBV20-1 to TRBJ2-1, with 8 bases matching TRBD1. Germline CDR1 DFQATT, CDR2 SNEGSKA (reference sequence). This CDR3 is built from 16 residues. V was clipped by 1 base and J by 9 bases; unmatched bases: 14. This CDR3 is CSARGGQGWANTEQFF. In DNA, the CDR3 is TGCAGTGCTAGAGGTGGACAGGGTTGGGCGAACACTGAGCAGTTCTTC.

This clonotype was seen repeatedly, ten times or more. The chain uses TRBV6-1 and TRBJ1-5; no clear D. This CDR3 contains 14 residues. The ends were cut back, 2 bases at V and 1 base at J, with 6 bases in the middle. Germline-derived CDR1 and CDR2 are MNHNS and SASEGT. The CDR3 protein is CASSEWWSNQPQHF. CDR3 coding DNA: TGTGCCAGCAGTGAATGGTGGAGCAATCAGCCCCAGCATTTT.

The rearrangement uses TRBV20-1 and TRBJ1-6, with D unclear. Germline V lookup: CDR1 DFQATT, CDR2 SNEGSKA (reference sequence). The V and J ends lost 0 bases and 1 base respectively, with 22 bases between them. This CDR3 is built from 20 residues. The CDR3 is CSARDPPSFYEQSYNSPLHF. The CDR3, as DNA: TGCAGTGCTAGAGATCCGCCTAGCTTCTACGAGCAGTCCTATAATTCACCCCTCCACTTT.

This clonotype turned up a few times. The rearrangement links TRBV20-1 to TRBJ2-1; TRBD1 aligns across 9 bases. With V trimmed by 7 bases and J by 3 bases, 1 base remained unmatched. Germline CDR1 reads DFQATT; CDR2 reads SNEGSKA (reference sequence). The CDR3 covers 12 residues. The CDR3 here is CSGDRDYNEQFF. The CDR3 bases are TGCAGTGGGGACAGGGACTACAATGAGCAGTTCTTC.